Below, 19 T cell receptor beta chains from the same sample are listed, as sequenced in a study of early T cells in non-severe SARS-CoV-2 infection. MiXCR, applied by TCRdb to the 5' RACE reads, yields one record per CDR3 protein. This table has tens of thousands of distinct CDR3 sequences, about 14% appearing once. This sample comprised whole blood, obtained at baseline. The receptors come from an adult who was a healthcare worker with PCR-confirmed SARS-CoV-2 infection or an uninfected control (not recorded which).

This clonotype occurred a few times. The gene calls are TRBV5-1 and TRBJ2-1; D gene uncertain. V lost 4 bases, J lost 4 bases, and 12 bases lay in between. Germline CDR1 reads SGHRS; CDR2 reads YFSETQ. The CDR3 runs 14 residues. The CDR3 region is CASSEGPQYNEQFF. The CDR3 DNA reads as TGCGCCAGCAGCGAAGGGCCACAATACAATGAGCAGTTCTTC.

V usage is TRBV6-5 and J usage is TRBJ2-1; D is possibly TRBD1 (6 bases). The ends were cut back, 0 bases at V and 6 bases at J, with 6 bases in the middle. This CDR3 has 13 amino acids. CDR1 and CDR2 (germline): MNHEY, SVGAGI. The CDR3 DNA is TGTGCCAGCAGTTACTCGACAGGCAATGAGCAGTTCTTC. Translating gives CASSYSTGNEQFF.

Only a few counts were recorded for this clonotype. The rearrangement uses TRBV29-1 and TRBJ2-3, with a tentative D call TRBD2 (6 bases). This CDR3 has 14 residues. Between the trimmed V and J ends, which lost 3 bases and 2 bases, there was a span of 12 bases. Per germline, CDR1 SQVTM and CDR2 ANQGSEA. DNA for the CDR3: TGCAGCGTTGAGCGGCGGGGCGCCACAGATACGCAGTATTTT. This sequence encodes CSVERRGATDTQYF.

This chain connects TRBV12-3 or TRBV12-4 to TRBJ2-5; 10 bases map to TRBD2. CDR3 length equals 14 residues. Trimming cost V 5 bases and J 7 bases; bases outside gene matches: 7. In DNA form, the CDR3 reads TGTGCCAGCAGTACCGGGACTAGCGTTGCGACCCAGTACTTC. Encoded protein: CASSTGTSVATQYF.

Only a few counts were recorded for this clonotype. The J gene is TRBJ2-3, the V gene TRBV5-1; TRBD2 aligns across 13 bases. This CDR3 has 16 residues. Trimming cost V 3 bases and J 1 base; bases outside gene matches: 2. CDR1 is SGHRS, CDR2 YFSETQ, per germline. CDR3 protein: CASSSGTSGGTDTQYF. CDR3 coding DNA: TGCGCCAGCAGCTCCGGGACTAGCGGGGGCACAGATACGCAGTATTTT.

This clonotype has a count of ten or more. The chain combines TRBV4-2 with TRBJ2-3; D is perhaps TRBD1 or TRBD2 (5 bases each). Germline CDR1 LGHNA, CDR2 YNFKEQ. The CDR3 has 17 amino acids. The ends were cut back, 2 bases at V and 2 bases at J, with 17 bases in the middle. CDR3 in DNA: TGTGCCAGCAGCCAAACCTGGAACGGGGCGATCACAGATACGCAGTATTTT. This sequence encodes CASSQTWNGAITDTQYF.

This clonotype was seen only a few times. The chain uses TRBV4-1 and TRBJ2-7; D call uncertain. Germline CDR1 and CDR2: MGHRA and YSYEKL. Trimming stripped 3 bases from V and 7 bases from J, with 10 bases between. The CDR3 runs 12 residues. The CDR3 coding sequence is TGCGCCAGCAGCCAGGGCGGAAGGGAGCAGTACTTC. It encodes CASSQGGREQYF.

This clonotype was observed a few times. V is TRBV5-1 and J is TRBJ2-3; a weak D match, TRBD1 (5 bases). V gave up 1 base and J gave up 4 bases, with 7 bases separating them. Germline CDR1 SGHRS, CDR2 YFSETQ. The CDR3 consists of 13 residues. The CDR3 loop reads CASSLRGPDTQYF. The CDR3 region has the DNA TGCGCCAGCAGCTTGAGGGGCCCAGATACGCAGTATTTT.

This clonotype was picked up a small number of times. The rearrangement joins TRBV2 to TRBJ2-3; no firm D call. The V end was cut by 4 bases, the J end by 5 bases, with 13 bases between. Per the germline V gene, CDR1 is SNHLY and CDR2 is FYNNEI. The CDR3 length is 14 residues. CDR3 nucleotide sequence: TGTGCCAGCAGTGCGGCCTCATCTAGAGATACGCAGTATTTT. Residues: CASSAASSRDTQYF.

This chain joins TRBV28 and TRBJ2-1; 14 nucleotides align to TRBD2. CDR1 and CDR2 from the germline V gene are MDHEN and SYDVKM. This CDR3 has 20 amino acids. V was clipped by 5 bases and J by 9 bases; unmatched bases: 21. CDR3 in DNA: TGTGCCAGCAGTCTGGCGGCCCCCGGGACTAGCGGGAGCAAGTCTCCTGAGCAGTTCTTC. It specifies CASSLAAPGTSGSKSPEQFF.

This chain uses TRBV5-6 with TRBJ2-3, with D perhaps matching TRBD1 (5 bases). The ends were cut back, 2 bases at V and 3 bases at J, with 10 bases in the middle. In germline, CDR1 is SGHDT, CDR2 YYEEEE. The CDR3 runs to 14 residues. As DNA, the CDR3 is TGTGCCAGCAGCTTTCAGGGCAGGACAGATACGCAGTATTTT. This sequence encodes CASSFQGRTDTQYF.

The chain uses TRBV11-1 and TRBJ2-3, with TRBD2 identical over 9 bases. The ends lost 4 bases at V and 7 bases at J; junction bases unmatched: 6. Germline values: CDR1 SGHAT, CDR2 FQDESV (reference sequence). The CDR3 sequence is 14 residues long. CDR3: CASSSGLATNTQYF. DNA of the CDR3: TGTGCCAGCAGCTCGGGACTAGCTACGAATACGCAGTATTTT.

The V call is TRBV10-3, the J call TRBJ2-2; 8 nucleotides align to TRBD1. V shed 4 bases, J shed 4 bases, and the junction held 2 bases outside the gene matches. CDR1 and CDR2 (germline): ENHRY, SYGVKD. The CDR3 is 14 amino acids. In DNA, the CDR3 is TGTGCCATCAGTGGGACAGGGTCCACCGGGGAGCTGTTTTTT. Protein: CAISGTGSTGELFF.

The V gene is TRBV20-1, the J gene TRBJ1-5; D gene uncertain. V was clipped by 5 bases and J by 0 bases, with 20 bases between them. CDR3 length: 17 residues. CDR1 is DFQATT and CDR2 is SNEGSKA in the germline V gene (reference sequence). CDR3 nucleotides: TGCAGTGCTGTGGACCGGGGTTTAGCGTATAGCAATCAGCCCCAGCATTTT. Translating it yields CSAVDRGLAYSNQPQHF.

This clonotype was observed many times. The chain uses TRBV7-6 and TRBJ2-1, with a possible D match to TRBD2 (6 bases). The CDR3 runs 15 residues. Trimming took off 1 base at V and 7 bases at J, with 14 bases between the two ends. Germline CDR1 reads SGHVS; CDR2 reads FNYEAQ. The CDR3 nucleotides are TGTGCCAGCAGCTTAGGGCGGGGCCGGAGGAATGAGCAGTTCTTC. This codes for CASSLGRGRRNEQFF.

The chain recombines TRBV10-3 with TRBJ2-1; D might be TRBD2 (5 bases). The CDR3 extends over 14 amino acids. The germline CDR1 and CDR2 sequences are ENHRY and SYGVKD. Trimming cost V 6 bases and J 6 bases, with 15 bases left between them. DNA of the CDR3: TGTGCCATCAGGCCTTCAACGGGGAGCAATGAGCAGTTCTTC. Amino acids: CAIRPSTGSNEQFF.

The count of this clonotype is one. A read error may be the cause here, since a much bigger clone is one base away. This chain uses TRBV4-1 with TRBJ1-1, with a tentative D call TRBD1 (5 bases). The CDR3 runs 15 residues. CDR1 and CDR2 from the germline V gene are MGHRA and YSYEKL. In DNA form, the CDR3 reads TGCGCCAGCAGCCCCTTCCGAGGGGCCCCCATGGAAGCTTCCTTT. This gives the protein CASSPFRGAPMEASF.

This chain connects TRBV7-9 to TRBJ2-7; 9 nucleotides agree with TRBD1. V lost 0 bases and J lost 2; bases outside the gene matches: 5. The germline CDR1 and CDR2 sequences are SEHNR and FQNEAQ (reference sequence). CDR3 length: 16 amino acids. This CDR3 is CASSLASGTGTYEQYF. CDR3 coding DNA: TGTGCCAGCAGCTTAGCGTCCGGGACAGGGACCTACGAGCAGTACTTC.

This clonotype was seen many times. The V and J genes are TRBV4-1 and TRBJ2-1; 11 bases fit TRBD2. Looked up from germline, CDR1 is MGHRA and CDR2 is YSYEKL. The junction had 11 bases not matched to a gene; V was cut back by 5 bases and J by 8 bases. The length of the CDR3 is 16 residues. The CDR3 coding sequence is TGCGCCAGCAGCGGAAGACTAGCGGGGAGTGTGCATGAGCAGTTCTTC. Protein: CASSGRLAGSVHEQFF.